The source of this T cell receptor (beta chain) is a study of T cell repertoires in cytomegalovirus infection. At the level of the study: CMV epitopes that were recently identified and HLA-C-restricted were used alongside well-studied HLA-B-restricted ones. Matching HLA type and CMV infection were both indicated by public TCR beta signatures.

Study conclusions and caveats: Cumulative public TCR beta family frequency identified carriers of CMV plus the relevant HLA. Clonotypes of TCR beta that were HLA-C-restricted and CMV-specific dominated the ex vivo response.

This clonotype was observed a handful of times. Its target is not known. Germline loops: CDR1 SGHTA, CDR2 FQGNSA. The CDR3 length is 16 residues. The trim removed 5 bases at V and 7 bases at J, leaving 7 bases unmatched. From the reads, TCRdb called clonotypes with MiXCR, one entry per CDR3 protein. This table holds about half a million distinct CDR3 sequences, 33% found once. The chain has TRBV7-2 and TRBJ2-5, with 16 nucleotides matching TRBD2. The sequences come from cultured PBMCs, collected from culture after CMV antigen stimulation. The TCR was taken from a human donor in good health (CMV status not recorded). Some clones in this sample may be carry-over from other donors' samples. The CDR3 loop is CASSPGTSGRAATQYF. DNA for the CDR3: TGTGCCAGCAGCCCCGGGACTAGCGGGAGGGCAGCGACCCAGTACTTC. The full variable domain, with the rest looked up from reference TRBV7-2 and TRBJ2-5, is GAGVSQSPSNKVTEKGKDVELRCDPISGHTALYWYRQSLGQGLEFLIYFQGNSAPDKSGLPSDRFSAERTGGSVSTLTIQRTQQEDSAVYLCASSPGTSGRAATQYFGPGTRLLVL.